One sample yielded the 29 T cell receptor beta chains listed below, sequenced in a study of T cells in Graves' hyperthyroidism and ophthalmopathy (dated by TCRdb to about 2019). The library came from multiplex PCR. For sequencing, an Illumina HiSeq 2000 was employed. The TCR beta CDR3 regions were amplified from the RNA transcripts. For the first round of RT-PCR on the TCR CDR3, the HTBI primer set was used together with the Qiagen OneStep RT-PCR kit. TCRdb applied fastp at Q25 and MiXCR to the public reads, then kept only in-frame beta chains. Each record represents a unique CDR3 protein, reported with the most common genes and DNA among its rows. Within this sample are about 250,000 distinct CDR3 sequences, with more than 20% of them counted one time only. Jointly, the top ten make up 30% to 40% of the sample. Material: blood. Receptors originate from a woman between 35 and 50 years old with Graves' ophthalmopathy.

There are many counts of this clonotype. The chain uses TRBV30 and TRBJ1-3; no reliable D call. The CDR3 contains 11 residues. Trimming pared 0 bases from V and 4 bases from J, leaving 1 base between. Germline V gene sequence: CDR1 GTSNPN, CDR2 SVGIG (reference sequence). The CDR3 here is CAWSVGNTIYF. The CDR3 DNA reads TGTGCCTGGAGTGTCGGAAACACCATATATTTT.

Concerning this clonotype itself: Possible read error: a much larger clone is one base away. No conserved phenylalanine or tryptophan is present at the end of the CDR3, so a read error is the likely explanation. The chain has TRBV4-1 and TRBJ2-7, with 8 bases matching TRBD2. Germline CDR1 MGHRA, CDR2 YSYEKL. The CDR3 is 15 amino acids. J was trimmed by 3 bases and V by 1 base; bases with no gene match: 5. In nucleotides, the CDR3 is TGCGCCAGCAGCCAAGGGAGCGGGAGCCTCTACGAGCAGTACCTC. This encodes CASSQGSGSLYEQYL.

The J gene is TRBJ1-1, the V gene TRBV12-3 or TRBV12-4; D gene unclear. The V gene lost 6 bases and the J gene lost 7 bases, with 15 bases spanning the gap. This CDR3 spans 13 amino acids. CDR3 nucleotides: TGTGCCAGCAGCCCCGAACAGCCGTTTGAAGCTTTCTTT. Protein: CASSPEQPFEAFF.

This clonotype was observed at least ten times. The chain uses TRBV6-5 and TRBJ2-4; 7 nucleotides match TRBD2. J lost 3 bases, V lost 2 bases, and 1 base had no gene match. Germline values: CDR1 MNHEY, CDR2 SVGAGI. The CDR3 loop spans 14 amino acids. The CDR3 DNA sequence: TGTGCCAGCAGTTACGGGGAGGGCAAAAACATTCAGTACTTC. Protein product: CASSYGEGKNIQYF.

The table lists this clonotype with a count of one. The gene calls are TRBV6-5 and TRBJ2-7, with D maybe TRBD1 (5 bases). V gave up 3 bases and J gave up 6 bases, with 15 bases separating them. The CDR3 length is 14 residues. From germline, CDR1 is MNHEY and CDR2 SVGAGI. Here the CDR3 reads CASSYTQQASEQYF. For the CDR3, the DNA is TGTGCCAGCAGTTATACGCAACAGGCGTCCGAGCAGTACTTC.

For this clonotype: It may be a read error: a sequence one base away is much more abundant. The chain recombines TRBV29-1 with TRBJ2-7, with D possibly matching TRBD2 (6 bases). Germline V gene lookup returns CDR1 SQVTM and CDR2 ANQGSEA. V lost 6 bases and J lost 9, with 15 bases in between. CDR3 length: 11 residues. The CDR3 region has the DNA TGCAGCGTCGTAGACCCCGGGGGGCAGTACTTC. Translated, it gives CSVVDPGGQYF.

The J gene is TRBJ2-5, the V gene TRBV19, with D maybe TRBD1 (6 bases). CDR1 LNHDA and CDR2 SQIVND come from the germline V gene (reference sequence). The ends were cut back, 11 bases at V and 5 bases at J, with 12 bases in the middle. The CDR3 is made up of 11 amino acids. This chain's CDR3 is CASGVMETQYF. The CDR3 bases are TGTGCCTCAGGGGTGATGGAGACCCAGTACTTC.

This clonotype occurred many times. This chain joins TRBV12-3 or TRBV12-4 and TRBJ1-5; 7 bases align to TRBD1. V lost 5 bases, J lost 4 bases, and 14 bases stayed unmatched. CDR3 length equals 17 residues. This chain's CDR3 is CASSRRQGVLGNQPQHF. CDR3 DNA sequence: TGTGCCAGCAGTCGACGACAGGGTGTTTTGGGGAATCAGCCCCAGCATTTT.

This clonotype was seen many times. The chain has TRBV2 and TRBJ2-7, with TRBD2 as a possible D gene (6 bases). This CDR3 contains 13 residues. Germline CDR1 reads SNHLY; CDR2 reads FYNNEI. Trimming left V 6 bases short and J 6 bases short, with 15 bases between. CDR3: CASRTAGPGEQYF. Written as DNA, the CDR3 is TGTGCCAGCAGGACCGCGGGGCCCGGCGAGCAGTACTTC. Using reference TRBV2 and TRBJ2-7 for the parts outside the CDR3, the full variable domain is EPEVTQTPSHQVTQMGQEVILRCVPISNHLYFYWYRQILGQKVEFLVSFYNNEISEKSEIFDDQFSVERPDGSNFTLKIRSTKLEDSAMYFCASRTAGPGEQYFGPGTRLTVT.

The chain links TRBV11-2 to TRBJ1-2, with D possibly being TRBD1 (6 bases). Germline V gene sequence: CDR1 SGHAT, CDR2 FQNNGV. The CDR3 spans 19 residues. V lost 2 bases to trimming and J lost 1 base, with 23 bases between them. The CDR3 region has the DNA TGTGCCAGCAGCTTACTACCTTGGACAGACCAAGAATATAACTATGGCTACACCTTC. Amino acids: CASSLLPWTDQEYNYGYTF.

CDR3 region: CASSEWDSGPQETQYF. Written as DNA, the CDR3 is TGTGCCAGCAGTGAGTGGGATAGCGGGCCCCAAGAGACCCAGTACTTC. This chain uses TRBV6-1 with TRBJ2-5, with 7 bases lining up with TRBD2. There are 16 residues in the CDR3. Germline CDR1 MNHNS, CDR2 SASEGT. Losses at the gene ends were 3 bases for V and 1 base for J; bases not matched to a gene: 8.

J is TRBJ1-2 and V is TRBV12-3 or TRBV12-4; no firm D call. The CDR3 is made up of 14 amino acids. V lost 5 bases and J lost 3, with 13 bases in between. As DNA, the CDR3 is TGTGCCAGCAGTCCCATTCGGTCGGACTATGGCTACACCTTC. Its protein product is CASSPIRSDYGYTF.

The sample holds many counts of this clonotype. The chain carries TRBV6-1 and TRBJ2-4; D call uncertain. V dropped 4 bases and J dropped 6 bases, with 10 bases sitting between them. This CDR3 spans 13 amino acids. Germline-derived CDR1 and CDR2 are MNHNS and SASEGT. The CDR3 nucleotides are TGTGCCAGCAGTGCCGGCCCCGGAAACATTCAGTACTTC. Its protein is CASSAGPGNIQYF.

This clonotype was recorded a few times. This sequence joins TRBV6-2 or TRBV6-3 and TRBJ2-2; D is possibly TRBD1 (5 bases). CDR1 and CDR2 (germline): MNHEY, SVGEGT. CDR3 length: 14 residues. Between the trimmed V and J ends, which lost 5 bases and 14 bases, there was a span of 21 bases. CDR3 bases: TGTGCCAGCAGTCGACAGTCGGACCCAAAGCTCCTGTTTTTT. Amino acids: CASSRQSDPKLLFF.

This clonotype appeared many times. The chain recombines TRBV6-1 with TRBJ2-5; the D gene is possibly TRBD1 (7 bases). The CDR3 is made up of 17 amino acids. Deletions cut 0 bases from V and 4 bases from J, with 18 bases between. Germline CDR1 MNHNS, CDR2 SASEGT. CDR3 DNA sequence: TGTGCCAGCAGTGAAGCGCGGGCGGGCAGGGGGGCAGAGACCCAGTACTTC. Residues: CASSEARAGRGAETQYF.

At least ten counts were recorded for this clonotype. The chain recombines TRBV7-3 with TRBJ2-2, with 7 nucleotides matching TRBD2. Germline values: CDR1 SGHTA, CDR2 FQGTGA. The junction had 11 bases not matched to a gene; V was cut back by 2 bases and J by 5 bases. The CDR3 loop spans 17 amino acids. The CDR3 DNA is TGTGCCAGCAGCTTATCATTGGCGGGAGAAGGTACCGGGGAGCTGTTTTTT. It translates to CASSLSLAGEGTGELFF. Using reference TRBV7-3 and TRBJ2-2 for the parts outside the CDR3, the full variable domain is GAGVSQTPSNKVTEKGKYVELRCDPISGHTALYWYRQSLGQGPEFLIYFQGTGAADDSGLPNDRFFAVRPEGSVSTLKIQRTERGDSAVYLCASSLSLAGEGTGELFFGEGSRLTVL.

The chain links TRBV28 to TRBJ1-3; 11 bases map to TRBD1. Germline V gene lookup returns CDR1 MDHEN and CDR2 SYDVKM. The trim removed 3 bases at V and 3 bases at J, leaving 10 bases unmatched. This CDR3 has 18 amino acids. Here the CDR3 reads CASSFIGQGALGGNTIYF. The CDR3 DNA sequence: TGTGCCAGCAGTTTCATCGGACAGGGGGCTTTAGGTGGAAACACCATATATTTT.

Regarding this clonotype: With a much larger clone just one base away, this may be a read error. This CDR3 fails to terminate in the conserved phenylalanine or tryptophan, so it likely reflects a read error. This CDR3 reads CATSSAGVPTGELFL. In DNA form, the CDR3 reads TGTGCCACCAGTTCCGCAGGGGTTCCCACCGGGGAGCTGTTTCTT. This rearrangement joins TRBV24-1 to TRBJ2-2; possibly TRBD1 for D (6 bases). The germline V and J ends were trimmed by 6 bases and 4 bases, with 14 bases remaining between them. This CDR3 has 15 amino acids. Germline CDR1 and CDR2: KGHDR and SFDVKD.

This clonotype was recorded at least ten times. The rearrangement joins TRBV5-6 to TRBJ2-5, with D unresolved. Germline values: CDR1 SGHDT, CDR2 YYEEEE. The CDR3 sequence is 14 residues long. V gave up 0 bases and J gave up 3 bases, with 9 bases separating them. The CDR3 sequence: CASSLVSIKETQYF. The DNA of the CDR3 is TGTGCCAGCAGCTTGGTCTCGATCAAAGAGACCCAGTACTTC.

This clonotype was observed many times. The rearrangement links TRBV15 to TRBJ1-6; 9 bases match TRBD1. Germline CDR1 LNHNV, CDR2 YYDKDF (reference sequence). The CDR3 runs to 15 residues. The trim removed 6 bases at V and 6 bases at J, leaving 6 bases unmatched. The CDR3 here is CATREDRGSNSPLHF. For the CDR3, the DNA is TGTGCCACCAGGGAGGACAGGGGTAGTAATTCACCCCTCCACTTT.

This clonotype was detected only a few times. A much larger clone differs from this one at a single base, so this may be a read error. The V and J genes are TRBV5-6 and TRBJ2-7, with D unclear. The length of the CDR3 is 13 residues. The V and J ends lost 1 base and 1 base respectively, with 6 bases between them. CDR1 SGHDT and CDR2 YYEEEE come from the germline V gene. This CDR3 is CASSLIPSYEQYF. DNA of the CDR3: TGTGCCAGCAGCTTGATACCTTCCTACGAGCAGTACTTC.

The chain combines TRBV6-1 with TRBJ1-2; 8 bases line up with TRBD1. CDR1 and CDR2 from the germline V gene are MNHNS and SASEGT. The ends lost 5 bases at V and 1 base at J; junction bases unmatched: 12. This CDR3 contains 17 residues. The CDR3 is CASSRGTGRVDNYGYTF. CDR3 DNA sequence: TGTGCCAGCAGTCGAGGGACAGGAAGGGTAGATAACTATGGCTACACCTTC.

The genes are TRBV27 and TRBJ1-2; no definite D call. CDR3 size: 13 residues. Deletions cut 10 bases from V and 0 bases from J, with 12 bases between. Germline assignment: CDR1 MNHEY and CDR2 SMNVEV (reference sequence). The CDR3 sequence is CATAVGPNYGYTF. Here the CDR3 DNA reads TGTGCCACCGCCGTGGGCCCTAACTATGGCTACACCTTC.

This sequence joins TRBV19 and TRBJ2-5, with D possibly TRBD1 on 6 matching bases. The V and J ends lost 5 bases and 3 bases respectively, with 13 bases between them. Germline CDR1 LNHDA, CDR2 SQIVND (reference sequence). CDR3 size: 14 residues. CDR3 amino acids: CASSPRDMEETQYF. The CDR3 DNA is TGTGCCAGTAGTCCCCGGGACATGGAAGAGACCCAGTACTTC.

This clonotype has ten or more counts. The chain combines TRBV12-3 or TRBV12-4 with TRBJ1-1; D remains unclear. Trimming took off 3 bases at V and 5 bases at J, with 10 bases between the two ends. CDR3 size: 13 residues. This chain's CDR3 is CASSFKVGTEAFF. Here the CDR3 DNA reads TGTGCCAGCAGTTTTAAGGTTGGTACTGAAGCTTTCTTT.

This chain connects TRBV6-1 to TRBJ1-1; D remains ambiguous. The CDR3 is 13 residues long. Germline V gene lookup returns CDR1 MNHNS and CDR2 SASEGT. Trimming removed 7 bases at V and 3 bases at J, with 12 bases between. In DNA, the CDR3 is TGTGCCAGCAAAGGGTTCGGGGACACTGAAGCTTTCTTT. Translating gives CASKGFGDTEAFF.

This clonotype was detected only a few times. The gene calls are TRBV4-1 and TRBJ2-7; perhaps TRBD1 as D (6 bases). Germline V lookup: CDR1 MGHRA, CDR2 YSYEKL. With 0 bases removed from V and 1 base from J, the gap between germline ends came to 10 bases. This CDR3 has 15 residues. The CDR3 sequence: CASSQEFRGSYEQYF. The CDR3 region has the DNA TGCGCCAGCAGCCAAGAATTCAGGGGTTCCTACGAGCAGTACTTC.

Many counts were recorded for this clonotype. The chain carries TRBV19 and TRBJ1-2, with a tentative D call TRBD1 (6 bases). This CDR3 contains 13 residues. Germline CDR1 is LNHDA and CDR2 is SQIVND (reference sequence). V dropped 7 bases and J dropped 7 bases, with 16 bases sitting between them. This CDR3 is CASKVRGAIGYTF. In nucleotides, the CDR3 is TGTGCCAGTAAAGTAAGGGGGGCGATTGGCTACACCTTC.

This clonotype was seen many times. The chain recombines TRBV25-1 with TRBJ2-7; possibly TRBD1 for D (5 bases). Trimming pared 8 bases from V and 4 bases from J, leaving 9 bases between. CDR1 and CDR2 from the germline V gene are MGHDK and SYGVNS. CDR3 size: 11 residues. In nucleotides, the CDR3 is TGTGCCAGCGGGGCTGCTTACGAGCAGTACTTC. As protein: CASGAAYEQYF.